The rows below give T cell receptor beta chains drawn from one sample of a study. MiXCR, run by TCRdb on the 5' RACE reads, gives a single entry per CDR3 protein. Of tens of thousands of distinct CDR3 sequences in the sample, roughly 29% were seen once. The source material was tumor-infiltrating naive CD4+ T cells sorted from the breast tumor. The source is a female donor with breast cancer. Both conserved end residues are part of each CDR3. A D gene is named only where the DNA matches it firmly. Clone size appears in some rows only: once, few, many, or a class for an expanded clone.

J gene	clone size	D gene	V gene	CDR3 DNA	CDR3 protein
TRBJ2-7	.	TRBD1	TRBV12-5	TGTGCTAGTGGTTTGGTGGACAGGAATCCTTACGAGCGGTACTTC	CASGLVDRNPYERYF
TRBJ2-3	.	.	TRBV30	TGTGCCTGGAGTATCCGCGATACGCAGTATTTT	CAWSIRDTQYF
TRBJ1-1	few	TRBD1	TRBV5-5	TGTGCCAGCAGCAAACAGGGGTACACTGAAGCTTTCTTT	CASSKQGYTEAFF
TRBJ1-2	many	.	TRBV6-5	TGTGCCAGCAGTTACTCCGGAGGGGACTATGGCTACACCTTC	CASSYSGGDYGYTF
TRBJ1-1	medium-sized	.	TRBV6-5	TGTGCCAGCAGTTTCGACAGGAACACTGAAGCTTTCTTT	CASSFDRNTEAFF
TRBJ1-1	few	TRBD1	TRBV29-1	TGCAGCGCCTTGACAGGGGGCGGAGGAAACACTGAAGCTTTCTTT	CSALTGGGGNTEAFF
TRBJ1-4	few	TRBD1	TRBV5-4	TGTGCCAGCAGCTTTGGCCACAGGGGTCCTAATGAAAAACTGTTTTTT	CASSFGHRGPNEKLFF
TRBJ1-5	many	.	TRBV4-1	TGCGCCAGCAGCCAAGCTGTATTATCCTCGAGGGGGCAGCCCCAGCATTTT	CASSQAVLSSRGQPQHF
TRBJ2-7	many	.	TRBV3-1	TGTGCCAGCAGCCAAAGTATCGACGAGCAGTACTTC	CASSQSIDEQYF
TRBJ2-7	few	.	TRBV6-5	TGTGCTGCAGAGCCCAAACACGAGCAGTACTTC	CAAEPKHEQYF
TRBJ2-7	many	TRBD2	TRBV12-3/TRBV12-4	TGTGCCAGCAGCCCCTCCGGACTAGCGGTCGAGCAGTACTTC	CASSPSGLAVEQYF
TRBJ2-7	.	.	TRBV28	TGTGCCAGCAGTTTTGAGTCCACCGAGTACGAGCAGTACTTC	CASSFESTEYEQYF
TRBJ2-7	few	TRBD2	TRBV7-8	TGTGCCAGCAGCGGACTAGCGAGCTCCTACGAGCAGTACTTC	CASSGLASSYEQYF
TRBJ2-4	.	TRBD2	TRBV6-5	TGTGCCAGCAGTCGAAGGACTAGTGCGGTAGCCAAAAACATTCAGTACTTC	CASSRRTSAVAKNIQYF
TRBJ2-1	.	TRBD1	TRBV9	TGTGCCAGCAGCGTAATGGGACAGGGGGATTACAATGAGCAGTTCTTC	CASSVMGQGDYNEQFF
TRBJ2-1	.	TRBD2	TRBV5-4	TGTGCCAGCAGCTTGTTAGCTAGCGGGGGTTCCTACAATGAGCAGTTCTTC	CASSLLASGGSYNEQFF
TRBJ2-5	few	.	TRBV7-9	TGTGCCAGCAGCTTCAGACATAGTCAAGAGACCCAGTACTTC	CASSFRHSQETQYF
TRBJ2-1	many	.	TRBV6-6	TGTGCCAGCAGTTACGGGGGGAGCCTCTACAATGAGCAGTTCTTC	CASSYGGSLYNEQFF
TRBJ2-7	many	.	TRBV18	TGTGCCAGCTCACCAAACTGGGGCAACGAGCAGTACTTC	CASSPNWGNEQYF
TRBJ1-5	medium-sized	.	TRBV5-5	TGTGCCAGCAGCTTGGCCCGGGCGGGTCAGCCCCAGCATTTT	CASSLARAGQPQHF
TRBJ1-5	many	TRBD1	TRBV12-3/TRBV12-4	TGTGCCAGCAGCCCACAGGGGATGAATCAGCCCCAGCATTTT	CASSPQGMNQPQHF
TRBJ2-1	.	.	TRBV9	TGTGCCAGCAGCGTAGCGGCGACCTACAATGAGCAGTTCTTC	CASSVAATYNEQFF
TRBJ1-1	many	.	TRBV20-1	TGCAGTGCTAGGGAGGGGCACACTGAAGCTTTCTTT	CSAREGHTEAFF
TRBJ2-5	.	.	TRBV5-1	TGCGCCAGCAGCCTCGACAGATTTCAAGAGACCCAGTACTTC	CASSLDRFQETQYF
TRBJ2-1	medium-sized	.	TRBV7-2	TGTGCCAGCAGCTTATTAGTCGGGAGCTCCTACAATGAGCAGTTCTTC	CASSLLVGSSYNEQFF
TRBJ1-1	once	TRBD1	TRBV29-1	TGCAGCGTTGAAGTTGGGACAGGGGGGACTGAAGCTTTCTTT	CSVEVGTGGTEAFF
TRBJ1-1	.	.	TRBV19	TGTGCCAGTAGTAGTCCCCGTGAGGGCTACACTAAAGCTTTCTTT	CASSSPREGYTKAFF
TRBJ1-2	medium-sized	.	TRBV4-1	TGCGCCAGCAGCCAAGTAGTTGCAGGGGCAGGAGTTGAAGGCTACACCTTC	CASSQVVAGAGVEGYTF
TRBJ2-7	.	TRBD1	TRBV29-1	TGCAGCGCCGAGACAGGGTTGAGTTACGAGCAGTACTTC	CSAETGLSYEQYF
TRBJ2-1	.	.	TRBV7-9	TGTGCCAGCAGCTTTGACTACAATGAGCAGTTCTTC	CASSFDYNEQFF
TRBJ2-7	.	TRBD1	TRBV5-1	TGCGCCAGCAGCAAAGGACAGGGGGCTTTCGACGAGCAGTACTTC	CASSKGQGAFDEQYF
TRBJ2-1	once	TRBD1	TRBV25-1	TGTGCCAGCAGTGAACGCGGGCCGAAAAACAGGGGGGATAACAATGAGCAGTTCTTC	CASSERGPKNRGDNNEQFF
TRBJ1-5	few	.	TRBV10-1	TGCGCCAGCAGTAGACCCCGAGCGGGCAATCAGCCCCAGCATTTT	CASSRPRAGNQPQHF
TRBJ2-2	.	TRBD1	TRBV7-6	TGTGCCAGCAGCTGGGACAGGGTCCGCACCGGGGAGCTGTTTTTT	CASSWDRVRTGELFF
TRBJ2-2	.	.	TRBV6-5	TGTGCCAGCAGCCCCGACGGAAACACCGGGGAGCTGTTTTTT	CASSPDGNTGELFF
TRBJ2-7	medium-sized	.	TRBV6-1	TGTGCCAGCAGTGAAGGAAGATACTACGAGCAGTACTTC	CASSEGRYYEQYF
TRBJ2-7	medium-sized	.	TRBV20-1	TGCAGTGCTAGTCAAGGTTTTAGGGAGCAGTACTTC	CSASQGFREQYF
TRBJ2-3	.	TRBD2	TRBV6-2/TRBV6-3	TGTGCCACCGTGCTGGGCGGGAGAAACAATGAGCAGTATTTT	CATVLGGRNNEQYF
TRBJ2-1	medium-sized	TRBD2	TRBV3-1	TGTGCCAGCAGCCAGAGCGGGAGGTACAATGAGCAGTTCTTC	CASSQSGRYNEQFF
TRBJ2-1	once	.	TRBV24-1	TGTGCCACCAGGGGAGGCGGGGCGGGCTACAATGAGCAGTTCTTC	CATRGGGAGYNEQFF
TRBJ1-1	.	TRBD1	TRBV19	TGTGCCAGCAGCCCTCACAGGGGGACTGGCACTGAAGCTTTCTTT	CASSPHRGTGTEAFF
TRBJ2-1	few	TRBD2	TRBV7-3	TGTGCCAGCAGCTTAACGAGGGCTAGCGGGAGAATAGGTAATGAGCAGTTCTTC	CASSLTRASGRIGNEQFF
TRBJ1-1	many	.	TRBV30	TGTGCCTGGAGTGTAATGGGGGATCGCCCGGACACTGAAGCTTTCTTT	CAWSVMGDRPDTEAFF
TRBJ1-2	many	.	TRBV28	TGTGCCAGCAGTCTCGCGAGAGGGGCTAACTATGGCTACACCTTC	CASSLARGANYGYTF
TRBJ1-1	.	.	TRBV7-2	TGTGCCAGCAGCTTAGAGGACGGATACACTGAAGCTTTCTTT	CASSLEDGYTEAFF
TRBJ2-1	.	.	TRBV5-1	TGCGCCAGCAGCTTGGTTGGGTCGATAAATGAGCAGTTCTTC	CASSLVGSINEQFF
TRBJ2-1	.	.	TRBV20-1	TGCAGTGCTCCAAATAGCGGCAATGAGCAGTTCTTC	CSAPNSGNEQFF
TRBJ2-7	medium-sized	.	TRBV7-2	TGTGCCAGCAGCTTTATCCAGGGATCCTACGAGCAGTACTTC	CASSFIQGSYEQYF
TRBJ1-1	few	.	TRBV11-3	TGTGCCAGCAGCTTAGATCATTCGAACACTGAAGCTTTCTTT	CASSLDHSNTEAFF
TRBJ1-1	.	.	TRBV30	TGTGCCTGGAGTGTGGGGAACACTGAAGCTTTCTTT	CAWSVGNTEAFF